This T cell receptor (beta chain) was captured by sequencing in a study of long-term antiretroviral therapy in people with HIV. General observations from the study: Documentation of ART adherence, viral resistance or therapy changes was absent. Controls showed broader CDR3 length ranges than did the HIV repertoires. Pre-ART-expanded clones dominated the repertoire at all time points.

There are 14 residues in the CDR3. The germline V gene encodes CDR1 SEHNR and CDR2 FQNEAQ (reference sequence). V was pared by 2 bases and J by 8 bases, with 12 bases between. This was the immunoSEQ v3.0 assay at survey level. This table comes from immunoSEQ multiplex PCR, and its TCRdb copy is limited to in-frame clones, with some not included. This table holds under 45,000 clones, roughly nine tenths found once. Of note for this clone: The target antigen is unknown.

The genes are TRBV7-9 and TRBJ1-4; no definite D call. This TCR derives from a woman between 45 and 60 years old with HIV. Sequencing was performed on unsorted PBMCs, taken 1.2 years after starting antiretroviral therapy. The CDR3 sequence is CASSLRVEEEKLFF. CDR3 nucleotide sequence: TGTGCCAGCAGCTTAAGGGTGGAGGAGGAAAAACTGTTTTTT.